This T cell receptor beta chain was sequenced for a study of blood T cell repertoires in COVID-19. Overall study: Italy, Spain and the United States were the sources of the convalescent and acute COVID-19 samples. PBMCs, B-cell-depleted T cells, or T cells were the source of the cDNA or gDNA that made up the material.

This CDR3 spans 15 amino acids. CDR1 is MNHEY and CDR2 is SVGEGT in the germline V gene. V lost 5 bases, J lost 0 bases, and 11 bases lay in between. In the study's own analysis: Reference gene primer amplification yielded estimated nucleated cell counts. Here immunoSEQ multiplex PCR was the method, and the copy in TCRdb shows in-frame clones only, minus some. That table furnishes V, J and clone size, whereas the DNA furnished D and trimming. The sample yields about 140,000 clones, around 83% seen once. This sequence joins TRBV6-2 or TRBV6-3 and TRBJ2-1, with D tentatively TRBD1 (5 bases). This sequence was found in a woman aged 55-70 years with acute or convalescent COVID-19. What was sequenced was peripheral blood. The CDR3 spells CASSPGFGSYNEQFF. CDR3 in DNA: TGTGCCAGCAGTCCAGGGTTCGGCTCCTACAATGAGCAGTTCTTC.